This entry lists 31 T cell receptor beta chains sequenced from one sample in a study of shared clonotypes between healthy human individuals. Assay used: immunoSEQ multiplex PCR; TCRdb lists only in-frame clones, some missing. The sample yields about 480,000 clones, almost 80% seen once. The specimen was PBMCs. Every receptor here comes from a woman between 35 and 50 years old in good health. Some clones in this sample may be carry-over from other donors' samples.

The CDR3 here is CASSLRPSTDTQYF. The CDR3 coding sequence is TGTGCCAGCAGCTTACGTCCTAGCACAGATACGCAGTATTTT. The chain links TRBV11-2 to TRBJ2-3; D is unclear. This CDR3 spans 14 amino acids. Germline V lookup: CDR1 SGHAT, CDR2 FQNNGV. Trimming took 2 bases from V and 0 from J, leaving 6 bases between them.

The V call is TRBV28, the J call TRBJ2-1; D perhaps matches TRBD1 (6 bases). The V end lost 5 bases, the J end lost 8 bases, and 19 bases lay between the germline ends. The CDR3 has 15 residues. Per germline, CDR1 MDHEN and CDR2 SYDVKM. CDR3 sequence reads: CASSPQGAYEDEQFF. DNA of the CDR3: TGTGCCAGCAGTCCACAGGGTGCCTACGAGGATGAGCAGTTCTTC.

This clone is medium-sized (0.01 to 0.1%). The identical CDR3 is also encoded by other nucleotide sequences in the sample. The rearrangement links TRBV30 to TRBJ2-5, with D possibly matching TRBD1 (6 bases). The CDR3 sequence is 14 residues long. The V end lost 3 bases, the J end lost 2 bases, and 13 bases lay between the germline ends. Germline V gene sequence: CDR1 GTSNPN, CDR2 SVGIG (reference sequence). The CDR3 region is CAWSRQVRQETQYF. In DNA, the CDR3 is TGTGCCTGGAGCCGACAGGTTCGACAAGAGACCCAGTACTTC.

The rearrangement links TRBV5-1 to TRBJ2-7; D gene unclear. Germline-derived CDR1 and CDR2 are SGHRS and YFSETQ. The CDR3 is 11 residues long. V shed 5 bases and J shed 7 bases, with 10 bases lying between them. The CDR3 reads CASSEQFEQYF. The CDR3 DNA reads as TGCGCCAGCAGTGAACAGTTTGAGCAGTACTTC.

The V gene is TRBV2, the J gene TRBJ2-5; D possibly matches TRBD1 or TRBD2 (5 bases each). There are 16 residues in the CDR3. CDR1 is SNHLY, CDR2 FYNNEI, per germline. Trimming stripped 2 bases from V and 4 bases from J, with 17 bases between. CDR3 sequence: CASSELGGYTRETQYF. The CDR3 DNA sequence: TGTGCCAGCAGTGAACTTGGGGGATACACCAGAGAGACCCAGTACTTC.

At least ten counts were recorded for this clone. Other DNA variants within this sample encode the same CDR3. The chain joins TRBV6-1 to TRBJ1-1; possibly TRBD1 for D (5 bases). Germline V gene lookup returns CDR1 MNHNS and CDR2 SASEGT. Trimming stripped 5 bases from V and 8 bases from J, with 21 bases between. The CDR3 extends over 15 amino acids. CDR3 coding DNA: TGTGCCAGCAGTCCCTGGAACCCCAGGGAACGCGAAGCTTTCTTT. This gives the protein CASSPWNPREREAFF.

The chain has TRBV28 and TRBJ1-5, with D unclear. V dropped 5 bases and J dropped 6 bases, with 11 bases sitting between them. The CDR3 consists of 13 residues. Germline V gene lookup returns CDR1 MDHEN and CDR2 SYDVKM. The CDR3 spells CASSRAGVQPQHF. The CDR3 DNA sequence: TGTGCCAGCAGTCGGGCAGGAGTTCAGCCCCAGCATTTT.

This clone showed up just a few times. The chain uses TRBV19 and TRBJ2-1; a possible D gene is TRBD2 (6 bases). The CDR3 is 12 amino acids. CDR1 LNHDA and CDR2 SQIVND come from the germline V gene (reference sequence). Trimming took off 4 bases at V and 15 bases at J, with 16 bases between the two ends. The CDR3 here is CASSKRGLGPFF. The CDR3 bases are TGTGCCAGTAGTAAACGGGGGTTAGGTCCGTTCTTC.

This clone has just one count. The chain is built from TRBV5-5 and TRBJ1-2, with unresolved D. V was shortened by 5 bases and J by 4 bases, with 12 bases between the two germline ends. Germline-derived CDR1 and CDR2 are SGHKS and YYEKEE (reference sequence). This CDR3 comprises 13 residues. CDR3: CASSLFTGYGYTF. As DNA, the CDR3 is TGTGCCAGCAGTCTTTTCACGGGCTATGGCTACACCTTC.

V and J are TRBV5-1 and TRBJ2-5; 9 bases are shared with TRBD2. The CDR3 runs 16 residues. Looked up from germline, CDR1 is SGHRS and CDR2 is YFSETQ. Trimming took 4 bases from V and 5 from J; bases not matched to a gene: 12. CDR3 amino acids: CASSPTGGRALETQYF. The CDR3 bases are TGCGCCAGCAGCCCCACGGGCGGGAGGGCTTTGGAGACCCAGTACTTC.

The rearrangement joins TRBV5-1 to TRBJ2-1, with 10 bases identical to TRBD1. Germline V CDR1 and CDR2: SGHRS, YFSETQ. The CDR3 has 16 amino acids. J gave up 9 bases and V 5 bases, and 14 bases lay outside the gene matches. CDR3 bases: TGCGCCAGCAGTTTCGCCGGGACAGGGGTTTCGGGTGAGCAGTTCTTC. Its translation is CASSFAGTGVSGEQFF.

This clone has more than one count but fewer than ten. The rearrangement links TRBV28 to TRBJ1-2, with 8 bases lining up with TRBD1. J was trimmed by 3 bases and V by 2 bases; bases with no gene match: 2. This CDR3 has 14 residues. CDR1 is MDHEN, CDR2 SYDVKM, per germline. DNA for the CDR3: TGTGCCAGCAGTTTAGGACAGGGCTACTATGGCTACACCTTC. This encodes CASSLGQGYYGYTF.

This clone was found many times. This rearrangement joins TRBV11-3 to TRBJ2-1; D is perhaps TRBD2 (5 bases). From germline, CDR1 is SGHNT and CDR2 YENEEA. With 2 bases removed from V and 9 bases from J, the gap between germline ends came to 8 bases. This CDR3 is 12 amino acids long. The CDR3 bases are TGTGCCAGCAGCTTACACGAGGGTGAGCAGTTCTTC. It codes for CASSLHEGEQFF.

In its sample, this clone was seen once. The chain employs TRBV20-1 and TRBJ1-2, with D unresolved. The germline V gene has CDR1 DFQATT and CDR2 SNEGSKA (reference sequence). V gave up 7 bases and J gave up 2 bases, with 5 bases separating them. The CDR3 length is 10 residues. The CDR3 here is CSVGNYGYTF. The CDR3 region has the DNA TGCAGTGTGGGGAACTATGGCTACACCTTC.

The genes are TRBV28 and TRBJ2-1, with 9 bases matching TRBD1. CDR1 and CDR2 from the germline V gene are MDHEN and SYDVKM. The CDR3 extends over 14 amino acids. After removal of 5 bases from V and 9 bases from J, the junction contained 8 bases not matched to a gene. The CDR3 is CASSIGTGKGEQFF. The CDR3, as DNA: TGTGCCAGCAGTATTGGGACAGGGAAGGGTGAGCAGTTCTTC.

The chain employs TRBV5-1 and TRBJ2-2; D is possibly TRBD1 (6 bases). From germline, CDR1 is SGHRS and CDR2 YFSETQ. This CDR3 is 15 amino acids long. Trimming took off 10 bases at V and 5 bases at J, with 21 bases between the two ends. CDR3 in amino acids: CACARQGRGTGELFF. CDR3 coding DNA: TGCGCCTGCGCGAGGCAGGGGCGCGGGACCGGGGAGCTGTTTTTT.

The CDR3 loop is CASSQDRRSDTQYF. The CDR3 nucleotides read TGCGCCAGCAGCCAAGATAGACGGTCAGATACGCAGTATTTT. The chain carries TRBV4-3 and TRBJ2-3; unclear D gene. Looked up from germline, CDR1 is LGHNA and CDR2 is YSLEER. The CDR3 contains 14 residues. V was trimmed by 0 bases and J by 4 bases, leaving 8 bases between them.

The chain couples TRBV18 to TRBJ2-5; perhaps TRBD1 as D (5 bases). The J call may be in error: the DNA end matches TRBJ2-7 better. The CDR3 is made up of 13 amino acids. CDR1 is KGHSH and CDR2 is LQKENI in the germline V gene. The CDR3 DNA sequence: TGTGCCAGCTCACCACGCAGGGTGGACGAGCAGTACTTC. Residues: CASSPRRVDEQYF.

In this sample, this clone turned up many times. V usage is TRBV7-9 and J usage is TRBJ1-4; D not certain. Germline V gene data show CDR1 as SEHNR and CDR2 as FQNEAQ (reference sequence). Deletions cut 3 bases from V and 6 bases from J, with 14 bases between. This CDR3 region has 15 residues. CDR3 protein: CASSFGPPDYEKLFF. The CDR3 bases are TGTGCCAGCAGCTTCGGGCCCCCTGATTATGAAAAACTGTTTTTT. The complete variable domain, with remaining parts taken from reference TRBV7-9 and TRBJ1-4, reads DTGVSQNPRHKITKRGQNVTFRCDPISEHNRLYWYRQTLGQGPEFLTYFQNEAQLEKSRLLSDRFSAERPKGSFSTLEIQRTEQGDSAMYLCASSFGPPDYEKLFFGSGTQLSVL.

The chain is built from TRBV6-4 and TRBJ2-6; no reliable D call. Trimming removed 4 bases from V and 2 bases from J, with 6 bases in between. CDR3 size: 14 residues. Germline CDR1 is MRHNA and CDR2 is SNTAGT. CDR3: CASSAGTGANVLTF. DNA for the CDR3: TGTGCCAGCAGTGCGGGCACTGGGGCCAACGTCCTGACTTTC.

The table lists this clone with a count of one. This chain joins TRBV27 and TRBJ2-6, with D unresolved. Germline V gives CDR1 MNHEY, CDR2 SMNVEV (reference sequence). V dropped 5 bases and J dropped 0 bases, with 8 bases sitting between them. The CDR3 consists of 15 residues. The CDR3, as DNA: TGTGCCAGCAGTCTGATTAGCTCTGGGGCCAACGTCCTGACTTTC. It yields the protein CASSLISSGANVLTF.

The chain recombines TRBV18 with TRBJ2-7, with TRBD1 matching over 10 bases. J was trimmed by 6 bases and V by 3 bases; bases with no gene match: 20. This CDR3 is 19 amino acids long. In germline, CDR1 is KGHSH, CDR2 LQKENI. CDR3 amino acids: CASSPGRGDRGYDLAEQYF. The CDR3 coding sequence is TGTGCCAGCTCACCCGGACGGGGGGACAGGGGATACGATTTAGCCGAGCAGTACTTC.

This chain uses TRBV19 with TRBJ2-1; TRBD1 is a possible D gene (5 bases). The germline V gene encodes CDR1 LNHDA and CDR2 SQIVND (reference sequence). V lost 8 bases, J lost 9 bases, and 17 bases lay in between. The CDR3 covers 13 residues. The CDR3 nucleotides read TGTGCCAGTCAGTGGGGCCCGGTGACTGAGCAGTTCTTC. Translation: CASQWGPVTEQFF.

The genes are TRBV30 and TRBJ1-2, with 9 bases lining up with TRBD1. V lost 4 bases, J lost 7 bases, and 13 bases stayed unmatched. The CDR3 runs to 15 residues. Germline V gene data show CDR1 as GTSNPN and CDR2 as SVGIG (reference sequence). The CDR3 region is CAWNVPGQGASGYTF. The CDR3 nucleotides read TGTGCCTGGAACGTCCCGGGACAGGGCGCAAGTGGCTACACCTTC.

The chain employs TRBV30 and TRBJ2-1; D could derive from TRBD1 or TRBD2 (5 bases each). There are 15 residues in the CDR3. The germline gives CDR1 GTSNPN, CDR2 SVGIG (reference sequence). Trimming took off 1 base at V and 3 bases at J, with 13 bases between the two ends. This chain's CDR3 is CAWSERSGHYNEQFF. CDR3 in DNA: TGTGCCTGGAGTGAACGAAGCGGACACTACAATGAGCAGTTCTTC.

The rearrangement links TRBV19 to TRBJ1-4; the match to TRBD1 covers 7 bases. This CDR3 contains 14 residues. Germline CDR1 is LNHDA and CDR2 is SQIVND (reference sequence). V shed 7 bases, J shed 4 bases, and the junction held 6 bases outside the gene matches. In nucleotides, the CDR3 is TGTGCCAGTACGAGGGGACAGCTTAATGAAAAACTGTTTTTT. Translation gives CASTRGQLNEKLFF.

This clone was seen once. V is TRBV7-3 and J is TRBJ2-5, with D maybe TRBD1 (6 bases). Germline loops: CDR1 SGHTA, CDR2 FQGTGA. The CDR3 is 14 amino acids. Trimming took off 4 bases at V and 2 bases at J, with 11 bases between the two ends. Written as DNA, the CDR3 is TGTGCCAGCAGCTCGGGACAACCTCAAGAGACCCAGTACTTC. Protein sequence: CASSSGQPQETQYF.

V is TRBV15 and J is TRBJ2-1; 13 bases match TRBD2. This CDR3 comprises 20 residues. The germline V gene encodes CDR1 LNHNV and CDR2 YYDKDF (reference sequence). The junction had 11 bases not matched to a gene; V was cut back by 1 base and J by 2 bases. The CDR3 DNA follows: TGTGCCACCAGCAGAGGTAGGACTAGCGGGAGAACCCCCACCTACAATGAGCAGTTCTTC. Protein: CATSRGRTSGRTPTYNEQFF.

In regard to this clone: In the same sample, other DNA sequences code for this CDR3. The chain recombines TRBV18 with TRBJ2-5; 8 bases match TRBD1. Germline trimming cut 0 bases from V and 5 bases from J; bases unmatched to any gene: 2. The germline V gene has CDR1 KGHSH and CDR2 LQKENI. CDR3 length: 14 residues. This chain's CDR3 is CASSPPTGEETQYF. The CDR3 DNA reads as TGTGCCAGCTCACCACCGACAGGGGAGGAGACCCAGTACTTC.

The rearrangement uses TRBV19 and TRBJ2-3; TRBD2 might be the D (5 bases). Germline V gene data show CDR1 as LNHDA and CDR2 as SQIVND (reference sequence). V was clipped by 8 bases and J by 1 base, with 13 bases between them. The CDR3 totals 14 residues. The CDR3 protein is CASQPRRGTDTQYF. The DNA for the CDR3 is TGTGCCAGTCAACCTAGGCGGGGCACAGATACGCAGTATTTT.

This clone showed up many times. This chain joins TRBV6-1 and TRBJ2-7, with TRBD2 identical over 10 bases. V lost 6 bases, J lost 0 bases, and 2 bases stayed unmatched. The CDR3 length is 14 residues. The germline V gene has CDR1 MNHNS and CDR2 SASEGT. CDR3 in DNA: TGTGCCAGCAGGTGGACTAGCGGCTCCTACGAGCAGTACTTC. Amino acids: CASRWTSGSYEQYF.